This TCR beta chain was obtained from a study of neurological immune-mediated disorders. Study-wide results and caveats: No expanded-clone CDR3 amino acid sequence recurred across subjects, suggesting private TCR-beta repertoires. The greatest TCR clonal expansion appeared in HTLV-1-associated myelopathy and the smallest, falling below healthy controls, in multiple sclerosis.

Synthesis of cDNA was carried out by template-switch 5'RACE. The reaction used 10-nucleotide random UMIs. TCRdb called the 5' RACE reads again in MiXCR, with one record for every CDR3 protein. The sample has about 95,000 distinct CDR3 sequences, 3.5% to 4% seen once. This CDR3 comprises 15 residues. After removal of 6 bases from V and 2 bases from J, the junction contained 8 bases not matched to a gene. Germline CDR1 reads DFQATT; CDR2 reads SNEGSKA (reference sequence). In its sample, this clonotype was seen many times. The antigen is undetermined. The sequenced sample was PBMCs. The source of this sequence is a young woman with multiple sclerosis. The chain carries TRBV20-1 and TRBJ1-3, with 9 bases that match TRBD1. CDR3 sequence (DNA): TGCAGTGCGCGAGAACAGGGGGCGGCTGGAAACACCATATATTTT. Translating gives CSAREQGAAGNTIYF.